The source of this T cell receptor (beta chain) is a study of regulatory T cells in long-lasting Graves disease. V shed 3 bases and J shed 3 bases, with 8 bases lying between them. The CDR3 has 13 amino acids. Germline V gene lookup returns CDR1 MNHEY and CDR2 SMNVEV (reference sequence). Noted time point: persistent/refractory GD, antithyroid drugs over 5 years with positive TRAb. Scientists built the TCR library using RNA that was extracted from PBMCs. The authors built TCR beta libraries using iRepertoire HTBI primers and Arm-PCR of CDR3 regions. Source study methods: Sample data revealed approximately 60 TRBV and more than 13 TRBJ segments. TCRdb fed the multiplex PCR reads into MiXCR, producing one record per CDR3 protein. It is TCRdb's table, rather than the study itself, that gives the V and J calls and clone size. The sample has about 460,000 distinct CDR3 sequences; around a fifth are singletons.

The sample holds many counts of this clonotype. The material was peripheral blood mononuclear cells (PBMCs), obtained when the disease was refractory, from a patient treated with antithyroid drugs. V usage is TRBV27 and J usage is TRBJ1-2; TRBD1 is a possible D gene (5 bases). The sequence was obtained from a female donor with Graves disease. CDR3 in DNA: TGTGCCAGCAGTTTGCGGGGGTACTATGGCTACACCTTC. Translating it yields CASSLRGYYGYTF.